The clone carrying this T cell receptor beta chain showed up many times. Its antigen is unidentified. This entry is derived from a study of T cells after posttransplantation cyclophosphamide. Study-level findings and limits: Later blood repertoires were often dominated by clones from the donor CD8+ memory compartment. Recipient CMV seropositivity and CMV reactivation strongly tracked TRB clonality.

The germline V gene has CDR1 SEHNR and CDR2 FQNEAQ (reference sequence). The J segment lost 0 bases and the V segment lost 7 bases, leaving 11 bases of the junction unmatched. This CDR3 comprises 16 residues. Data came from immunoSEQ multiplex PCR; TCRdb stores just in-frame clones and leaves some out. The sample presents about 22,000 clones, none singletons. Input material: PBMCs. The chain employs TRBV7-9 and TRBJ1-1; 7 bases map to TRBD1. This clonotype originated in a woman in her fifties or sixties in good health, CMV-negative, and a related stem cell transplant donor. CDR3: CASNPGQDRMNTEAFF. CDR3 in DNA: TGTGCCAGCAACCCAGGACAGGACCGCATGAACACTGAAGCTTTCTTT.